A selection of T cell receptor beta chains follows, all from one sample in a study of control samples from healthy donors and cancer patients. The data were produced by immunoSEQ multiplex PCR, yet TCRdb's version contains in-frame clones alone and is incomplete. The repertoire holds some 150,000 clones, with around 94% as singletons. The sequenced sample consisted of blood. Receptors originate from a man between 35 and 55 years old in good health. Each CDR3 is given with its conserved first and last residue. A D gene is named only where the DNA matches it firmly. Clone size is not always given. Where it is, it says once, few, many or a class for expanded clones.

d_call clone_size j_call v_call cdr3_nt cdr3_aa
NA NA TRBJ1-1 TRBV5-4 TGTGCCAGCAGCCCCAGGGCAGAGGTCACTGAAGCTTTCTTT CASSPRAEVTEAFF
NA once TRBJ2-1 TRBV24-1 TGTGCCACCAGTGATTTCGAACTAGCCCGCAATGAGCAGTTCTTC CATSDFELARNEQFF
TRBD2 NA TRBJ2-5 TRBV9 TGTGCCAGCAGCGTAGGCGGGGGAGAGACCCAGTACTTC CASSVGGGETQYF
NA NA TRBJ2-2 TRBV24-1 TGTGCCACCAGTGATTTGGGGCGGAACACCGGGGAGCTGTTTTTT CATSDLGRNTGELFF
TRBD2 NA TRBJ2-5 TRBV27 TGTGCCAGCAGTTTATCGAAGAGCGGGAGGACCCAAGAGACCCAGTACTTC CASSLSKSGRTQETQYF
NA NA TRBJ2-1 TRBV15 TGTGCCACCAGCAGAGATTTCGGGACGGCCTTTGAGCAGTTCTTC CATSRDFGTAFEQFF
NA NA TRBJ1-2 TRBV4-1 TGCGCCAGCAGCCAAGGCGACAACACTCGTAGTGGCTACACCTTC CASSQGDNTRSGYTF
NA NA TRBJ2-5 TRBV4-1 TGCGCCAGCAGCCGTTGGACCGGGACTCTGATTGAAGAGACCCAGTACTTC CASSRWTGTLIEETQYF
NA NA TRBJ1-1 TRBV30 TGTGCCTGGAACGGGGGGACCACTGAAGCTTTCTTT CAWNGGTTEAFF
NA NA TRBJ2-1 TRBV6-6 TGTGCCAGCAGTTACGTCTCTTACAATGAGCAGTTCTTC CASSYVSYNEQFF
NA NA TRBJ1-1 TRBV10-3 TGTGCCATCGGGTCCGACACTGAAGCTTTCTTT CAIGSDTEAFF
NA NA TRBJ1-2 TRBV9 TGTGCCAGCAGCGTAGGAGGGCATAACTATGGCTACACCTTC CASSVGGHNYGYTF
NA NA TRBJ2-3 TRBV5-6 TGTGCCAGCAGCCTCGGAGGCGGGCGGGCAGATACGCAGTATTTT CASSLGGGRADTQYF
NA NA TRBJ1-2 TRBV2 TGTGCCAGCAGGGCAATGCGGGGTCTCGAGGGCTACACCTTC CASRAMRGLEGYTF
NA NA TRBJ2-7 TRBV27 TGTGCCAGCAGTTTCGGAAGGGGTGAAGAGCAGTACTTC CASSFGRGEEQYF
NA NA TRBJ1-1 TRBV4-1 TGCGCCAGCAGCCAAGGGTATGAAGCTTTCTTT CASSQGYEAFF
TRBD1 NA TRBJ2-7 TRBV6-5 TGTGCCAGCCAGTCCCCACCGGGACAGGGTACCTTC CASQSPPGQGTF
NA NA TRBJ1-1 TRBV18 TGTGCCAGCTCAACGCCAGTGAACACTGAAGCTTTCTTT CASSTPVNTEAFF
NA NA TRBJ1-5 TRBV4-1 TGCGCCAGCAGCCAAGGTGTAGGGGAGCCCTTGCCCCAGCATTTT CASSQGVGEPLPQHF
NA NA TRBJ1-1 TRBV19 TGTGCCAGTAGTTTCTCAGGACAGAACACTGAAGCTTTCTTT CASSFSGQNTEAFF
NA NA TRBJ1-2 TRBV6-1 TGTGCCAGCAGTGAAGCTGGAGGCGACTATGGCTACACCTTC CASSEAGGDYGYTF
NA NA TRBJ1-1 TRBV2 TGTGCCAGCAGTGGCGGGGGGGCAGGGAACACTGAAGCTTTCTTT CASSGGGAGNTEAFF
NA NA TRBJ1-4 TRBV7-3 TGTGCCAGCAGCTTAAGTGGGGTTCAGAATGAAAAACTGTTTTTT CASSLSGVQNEKLFF